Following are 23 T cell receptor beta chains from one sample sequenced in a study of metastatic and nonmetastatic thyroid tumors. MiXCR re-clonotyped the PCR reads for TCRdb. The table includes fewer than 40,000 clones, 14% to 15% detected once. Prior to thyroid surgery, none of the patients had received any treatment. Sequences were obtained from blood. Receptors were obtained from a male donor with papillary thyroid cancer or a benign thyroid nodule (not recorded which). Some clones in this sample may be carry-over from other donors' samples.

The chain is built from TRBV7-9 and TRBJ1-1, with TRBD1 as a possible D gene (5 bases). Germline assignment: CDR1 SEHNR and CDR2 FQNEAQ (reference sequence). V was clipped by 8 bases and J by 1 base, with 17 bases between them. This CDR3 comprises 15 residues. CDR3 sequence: CASGLMGHQNTEAFF. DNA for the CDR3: TGTGCCAGCGGCCTAATGGGGCATCAGAACACTGAAGCTTTCTTT.

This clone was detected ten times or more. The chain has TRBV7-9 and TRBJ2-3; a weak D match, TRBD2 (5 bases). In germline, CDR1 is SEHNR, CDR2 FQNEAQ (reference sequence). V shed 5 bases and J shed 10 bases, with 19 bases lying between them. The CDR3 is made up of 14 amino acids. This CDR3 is CASSPPLAAGSQYF. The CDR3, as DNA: TGTGCCAGCAGCCCACCCCTTGCCGCGGGTTCGCAGTATTTT.

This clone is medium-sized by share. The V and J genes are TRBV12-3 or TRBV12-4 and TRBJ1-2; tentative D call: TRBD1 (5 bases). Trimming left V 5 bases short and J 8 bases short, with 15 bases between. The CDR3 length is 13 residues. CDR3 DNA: TGTGCCAGCAGTCCGGACACTCCTCAGGGCTACACCTTC. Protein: CASSPDTPQGYTF.

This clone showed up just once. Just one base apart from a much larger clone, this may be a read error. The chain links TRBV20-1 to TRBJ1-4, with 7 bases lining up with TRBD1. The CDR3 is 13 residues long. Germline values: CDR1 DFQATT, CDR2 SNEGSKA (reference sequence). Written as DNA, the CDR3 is TGCAGTGATAGACGAGACAGGGACGAAAAACTGTTTTTT. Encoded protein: CSDRRDRDEKLFF.

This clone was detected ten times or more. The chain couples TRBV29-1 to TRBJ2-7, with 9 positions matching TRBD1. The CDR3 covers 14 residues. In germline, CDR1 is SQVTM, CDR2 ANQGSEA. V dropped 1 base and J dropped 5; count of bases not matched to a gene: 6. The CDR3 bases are TGCAGCGTTGAAGGGGACAGGGAAGTCCACGAGCAGTACTTC. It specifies CSVEGDREVHEQYF.

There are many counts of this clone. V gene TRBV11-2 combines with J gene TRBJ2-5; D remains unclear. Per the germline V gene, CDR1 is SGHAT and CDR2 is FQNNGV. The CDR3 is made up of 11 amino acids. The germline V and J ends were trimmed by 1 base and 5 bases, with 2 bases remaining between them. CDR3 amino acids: CASSLAETQYF. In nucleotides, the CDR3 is TGTGCCAGCAGCTTAGCCGAGACCCAGTACTTC.

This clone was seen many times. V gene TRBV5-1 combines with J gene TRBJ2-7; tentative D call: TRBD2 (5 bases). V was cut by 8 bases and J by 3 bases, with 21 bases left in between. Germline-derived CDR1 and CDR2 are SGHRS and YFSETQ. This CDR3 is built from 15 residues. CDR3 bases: TGCGCCAGTACTCTAGGCGGGTCGACAATCTACGAGCAGTACTTC. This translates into CASTLGGSTIYEQYF.

The CDR3: CATSGLAGGPDTQYF. CDR3 DNA sequence: TGTGCCACCAGTGGACTAGCGGGAGGCCCAGATACGCAGTATTTT. The genes are TRBV24-1 and TRBJ2-3, with 13 bases matching TRBD2. From germline, CDR1 is KGHDR and CDR2 SFDVKD. V gave up 5 bases and J gave up 4 bases; unmatched junction bases: 2. This CDR3 region has 15 residues.

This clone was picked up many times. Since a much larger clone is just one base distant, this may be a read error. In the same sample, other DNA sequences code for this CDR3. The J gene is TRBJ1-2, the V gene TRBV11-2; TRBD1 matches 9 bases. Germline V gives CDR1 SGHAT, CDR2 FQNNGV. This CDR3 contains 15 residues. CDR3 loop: CASSRTDRGNYGYTF. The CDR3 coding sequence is TGTGCCAGCAGCCGAACGGACAGGGGTAACTACGGCTACACCTTC.

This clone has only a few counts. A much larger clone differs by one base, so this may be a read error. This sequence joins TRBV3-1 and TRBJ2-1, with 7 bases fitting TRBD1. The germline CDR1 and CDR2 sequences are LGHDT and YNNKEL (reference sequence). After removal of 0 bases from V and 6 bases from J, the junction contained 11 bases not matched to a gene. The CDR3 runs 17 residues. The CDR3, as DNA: TGTGCCAGCAGCCAAGATTTAGCGACAGGGTTTATCAATGAGCAGTTCTTC. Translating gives CASSQDLATGFINEQFF.

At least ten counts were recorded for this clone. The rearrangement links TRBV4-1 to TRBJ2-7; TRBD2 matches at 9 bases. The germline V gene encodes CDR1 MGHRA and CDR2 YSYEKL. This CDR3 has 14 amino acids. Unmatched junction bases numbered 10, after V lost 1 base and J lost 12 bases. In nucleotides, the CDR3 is TGCGCCAGCAGCCAAGGGCTAGATAGCGGGAGTCTGTACTTC. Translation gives CASSQGLDSGSLYF.

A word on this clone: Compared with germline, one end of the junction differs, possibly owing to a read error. The CDR3 sequence: CDSSDFVGTQHF. Here the CDR3 DNA reads TGTGACAGCAGTGATTTTGTCGGTACCCAGCATTTT. The V call is TRBV6-1, the J call TRBJ1-5; D is undetermined. CDR1 MNHNS and CDR2 SASEGT come from the germline V gene. The CDR3 consists of 12 residues.

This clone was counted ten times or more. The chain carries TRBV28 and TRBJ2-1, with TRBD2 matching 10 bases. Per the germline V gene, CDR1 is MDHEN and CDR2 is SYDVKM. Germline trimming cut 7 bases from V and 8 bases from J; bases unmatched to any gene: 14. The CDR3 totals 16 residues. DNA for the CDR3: TGTGCCAGCACCTTACCTAGAACTAGCGGGACGGATGAGCAGTTCTTC. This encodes CASTLPRTSGTDEQFF.

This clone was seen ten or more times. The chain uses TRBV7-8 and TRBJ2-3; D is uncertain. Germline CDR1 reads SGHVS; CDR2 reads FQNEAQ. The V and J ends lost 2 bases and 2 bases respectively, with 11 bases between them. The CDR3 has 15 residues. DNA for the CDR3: TGTGCCAGCAGCTTAAGGGTGACCGACACAGATACGCAGTATTTT. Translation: CASSLRVTDTDTQYF.

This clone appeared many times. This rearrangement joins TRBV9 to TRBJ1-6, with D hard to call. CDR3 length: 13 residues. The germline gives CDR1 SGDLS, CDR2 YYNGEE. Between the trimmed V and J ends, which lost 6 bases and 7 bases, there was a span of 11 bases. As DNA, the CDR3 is TGTGCCAGCACCCTAGGGCCGAATTCACCCCTCCACTTT. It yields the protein CASTLGPNSPLHF.

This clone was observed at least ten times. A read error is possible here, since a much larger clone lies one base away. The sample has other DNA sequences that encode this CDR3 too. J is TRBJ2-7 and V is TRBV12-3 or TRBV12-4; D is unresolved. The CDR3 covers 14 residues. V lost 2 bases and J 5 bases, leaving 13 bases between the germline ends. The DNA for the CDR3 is TGTGCCAGCAGTTTATCCGTGCGGTCCCACGAGCAGTACTTC. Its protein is CASSLSVRSHEQYF.

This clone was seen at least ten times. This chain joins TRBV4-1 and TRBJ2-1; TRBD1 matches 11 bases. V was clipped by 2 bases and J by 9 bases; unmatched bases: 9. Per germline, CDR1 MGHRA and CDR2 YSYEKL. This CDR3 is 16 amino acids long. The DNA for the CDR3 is TGCGCCAGCAGCCAACCTGGGACAGGGGGATTGGGTGAGCAGTTCTTC. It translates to CASSQPGTGGLGEQFF.

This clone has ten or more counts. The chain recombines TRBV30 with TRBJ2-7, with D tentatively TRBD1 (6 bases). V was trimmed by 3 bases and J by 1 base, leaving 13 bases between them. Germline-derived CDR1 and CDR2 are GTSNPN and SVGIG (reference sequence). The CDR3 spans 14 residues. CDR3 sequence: CAWRQGSYSYEQYF. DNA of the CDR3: TGTGCCTGGAGACAGGGTAGCTATTCCTACGAGCAGTACTTC.

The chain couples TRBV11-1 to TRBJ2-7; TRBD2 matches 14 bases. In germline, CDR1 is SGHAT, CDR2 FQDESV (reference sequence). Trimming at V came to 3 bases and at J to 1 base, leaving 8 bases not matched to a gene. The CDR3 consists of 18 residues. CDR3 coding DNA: TGTGCCAGCAGCTTGCGGACTAGCGGGAGGTCCTGGTCCTACGAGCAGTACTTC. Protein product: CASSLRTSGRSWSYEQYF.

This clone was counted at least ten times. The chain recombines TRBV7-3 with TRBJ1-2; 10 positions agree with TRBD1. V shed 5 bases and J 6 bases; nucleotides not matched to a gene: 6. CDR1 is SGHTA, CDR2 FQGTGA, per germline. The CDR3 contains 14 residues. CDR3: CASSLYGQGDGYTF. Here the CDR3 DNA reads TGTGCCAGCAGCCTTTACGGACAGGGGGATGGCTACACCTTC. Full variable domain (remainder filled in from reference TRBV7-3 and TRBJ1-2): GAGVSQTPSNKVTEKGKYVELRCDPISGHTALYWYRQSLGQGPEFLIYFQGTGAADDSGLPNDRFFAVRPEGSVSTLKIQRTERGDSAVYLCASSLYGQGDGYTFGSGTRLTVV.

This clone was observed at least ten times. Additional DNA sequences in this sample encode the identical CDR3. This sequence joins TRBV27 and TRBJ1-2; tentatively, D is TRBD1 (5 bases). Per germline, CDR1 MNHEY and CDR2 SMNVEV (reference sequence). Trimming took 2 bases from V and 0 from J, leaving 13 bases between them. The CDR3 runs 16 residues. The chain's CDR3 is CASSLSGGATNYGYTF. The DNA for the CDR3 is TGTGCCAGCAGTTTAAGTGGCGGGGCTACTAACTATGGCTACACCTTC.

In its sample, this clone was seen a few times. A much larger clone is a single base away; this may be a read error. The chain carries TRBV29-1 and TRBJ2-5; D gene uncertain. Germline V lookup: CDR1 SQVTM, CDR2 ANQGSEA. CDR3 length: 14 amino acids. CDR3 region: CSVPFMASEDTQYF. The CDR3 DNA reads TGCAGCGTTCCGTTCATGGCCTCCGAAGATACCCAGTACTTC.

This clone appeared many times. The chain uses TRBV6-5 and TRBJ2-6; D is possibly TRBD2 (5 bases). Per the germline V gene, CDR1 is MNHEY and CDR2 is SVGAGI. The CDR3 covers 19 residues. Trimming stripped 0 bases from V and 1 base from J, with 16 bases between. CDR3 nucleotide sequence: TGTGCCAGCAGTTACTCAGTCCTGGGGAGTATGTCTGGGGCCAACGTCCTGACTTTC. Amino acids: CASSYSVLGSMSGANVLTF.